This entry features one T cell receptor (beta chain) sequence. Profiled with immunoSEQ multiplex PCR; TCRdb holds only in-frame clones, not every one. The sample consists of about 150,000 clones, 87% of them appearing once. The record originates from a study of blood T cell repertoires in COVID-19. Trimming pared 7 bases from V and 3 bases from J, leaving 16 bases between. The CDR3 loop spans 15 amino acids. CDR1 and CDR2 from the germline V gene are LNHDA and SQIVND (reference sequence). The rearrangement links TRBV19 to TRBJ1-5; D gene unclear. The TCR originated in a human donor in a cohort sampled during active COVID-19. Source material: peripheral blood. The CDR3 reads CASNLRGLDNQPQHF. CDR3 nucleotides: TGTGCCAGTAATCTCCGGGGTTTGGACAATCAGCCCCAGCATTTT. The whole variable domain, filled in from reference TRBV19 and TRBJ1-5, reads DGGITQSPKYLFRKEGQNVTLSCEQNLNHDAMYWYRQDPGQGLRLIYYSQIVNDFQKGDIAEGYSVSREKKESFPLTVTSAQKNPTAFYLCASNLRGLDNQPQHFGDGTRLSIL.